This entry lists 8 T cell receptor beta chains sequenced from one sample in a study of response to subunit inactivated influenza vaccine. Each CDR3 protein is one row after TCRdb ran MiXCR on the RT-PCR reads. The sample includes 600,000 to 850,000 distinct CDR3 sequences, about 15% of them seen just once. This specimen was PBMCs from blood, taken less than 15 days before vaccination. The receptors come from a man over 45 who received an inactivated influenza vaccine.

In its sample, this clonotype was seen many times. This chain connects TRBV7-9 to TRBJ2-5, with a tentative D call TRBD1 (6 bases). This CDR3 is built from 14 residues. V was shortened by 5 bases and J by 2 bases, with 12 bases between the two germline ends. The germline V gene encodes CDR1 SEHNR and CDR2 FQNEAQ (reference sequence). Here the CDR3 reads CASSTGTLQETQYF. DNA for the CDR3: TGTGCCAGCAGCACCGGGACATTACAAGAGACCCAGTACTTC.

The gene calls are TRBV5-4 and TRBJ2-2; D is perhaps TRBD2 (6 bases). The CDR3 sequence is 15 residues long. The V gene's germline CDR1 is SGHNT and CDR2 YYREEE (reference sequence). The V and J ends lost 4 bases and 4 bases respectively, with 14 bases between them. The CDR3 coding sequence is TGTGCCAGCAGCCCTAGCGTGTCGCTCACCGGGGAGCTGTTTTTT. Translating it yields CASSPSVSLTGELFF. The entire variable domain, with the rest obtained from reference TRBV5-4 and TRBJ2-2, is as follows: ETGVTQSPTHLIKTRGQQVTLRCSSQSGHNTVSWYQQALGQGPQFIFQYYREEENGRGNFPPRFSGLQFPNYSSELNVNALELDDSALYLCASSPSVSLTGELFFGEGSRLTVL.

Only a few counts were recorded for this clonotype. The genes are TRBV10-3 and TRBJ2-7, with 7 bases lining up with TRBD1. V lost 7 bases and J lost 4; bases outside the gene matches: 13. Looked up from germline, CDR1 is ENHRY and CDR2 is SYGVKD. The CDR3 covers 15 residues. As DNA, the CDR3 is TGTGCCATCAAATCGGGACAGACGAACTCGTACGAGCAGTACTTC. Its translation is CAIKSGQTNSYEQYF.

This clonotype has at least ten counts. J is TRBJ2-3 and V is TRBV4-2; 7 bases are shared with TRBD1. The germline V gene encodes CDR1 LGHNA and CDR2 YNFKEQ. Unmatched junction bases numbered 6, after V lost 5 bases and J lost 1 base. CDR3 length: 15 residues. As DNA, the CDR3 is TGTGCCAGCAGCTTGACAGGGAAGGGCACAGATACGCAGTATTTT. This sequence encodes CASSLTGKGTDTQYF.

This clonotype showed up just a few times. The chain has TRBV12-3 or TRBV12-4 and TRBJ2-6, with TRBD1 matching 8 bases. V trimming: 2 bases; J trimming: 3 bases; junction bases outside the gene matches: 6. This CDR3 region has 17 residues. CDR3 region: CASSLSTGVRGANVLTF. Here the CDR3 DNA reads TGTGCCAGCAGTTTATCGACAGGGGTGCGTGGGGCCAACGTCCTGACTTTC.

A few counts support this clonotype. V is TRBV18 and J is TRBJ1-2, with unresolved D. Germline lookup yields CDR1 KGHSH and CDR2 LQKENI. This CDR3 has 11 amino acids. Trimming stripped 6 bases from V and 8 bases from J, with 10 bases between. CDR3 residues: CASSKGAGYTF. CDR3 nucleotides: TGTGCCAGCTCGAAGGGAGCGGGCTACACCTTC.

This clonotype has only a few counts. This chain uses TRBV9 with TRBJ2-7; 10 bases are shared with TRBD1. The J segment lost 2 bases and the V segment lost 3 bases, leaving 8 bases of the junction unmatched. CDR1 SGDLS and CDR2 YYNGEE come from the germline V gene. This CDR3 spans 16 amino acids. The CDR3 loop reads CASSETGTGATYEQYF. As DNA, the CDR3 is TGTGCCAGCAGCGAAACCGGGACAGGGGCCACCTACGAGCAGTACTTC.

The V call is TRBV6-1, the J call TRBJ2-7, with 10 bases that match TRBD1. Germline V gene lookup returns CDR1 MNHNS and CDR2 SASEGT. The V and J ends lost 6 bases and 1 base, in that order; junction bases with no gene match: 9. The CDR3 loop spans 16 amino acids. The CDR3 region has the DNA TGTGCCAGCAGACCGATTCCGGGACAGGGGTCCTACGAGCAGTACTTC. Protein: CASRPIPGQGSYEQYF.